This TCR beta chain was observed in a study of blood T cell repertoires in COVID-19. Study-level information: The samples span acute and convalescent COVID-19 from the United States, Italy and Spain. PBMCs, B-cell-depleted T cells, or T cells were the source of the cDNA or gDNA that made up the material.

Original processing methods: Reference gene primer amplification gave estimated nucleated cell counts. Clones were sequenced by immunoSEQ multiplex PCR, and TCRdb holds only the in-frame ones, with some missing. That table gives V, J and clone size, and the DNA gave D and trimming. The repertoire holds under 150,000 clones, with around 90% as singletons. Germline V lookup: CDR1 SGDLS, CDR2 YYNGEE. This CDR3 is built from 19 residues. Trimming removed 3 bases from V and 7 bases from J; junction bases left unmatched: 21. The specimen sequenced was peripheral blood. This chain uses TRBV9 with TRBJ2-1, with 8 bases that match TRBD2. The clonotype was recovered from a woman in her fifties or sixties with acute or convalescent COVID-19. The CDR3 sequence: CASSAERWVAGGLRNEQFF. In DNA, the CDR3 is TGTGCCAGCAGCGCCGAGAGGTGGGTCGCGGGGGGACTAAGGAATGAGCAGTTCTTC.